A selection of T cell receptor beta chains follows, all from one sample in a study of T-cell reconstitution after alpha-beta-depleted transplantation in children. Each CDR3 protein is one row after TCRdb ran MiXCR on the PCR reads. The table includes about 300,000 distinct CDR3 sequences, over 9% detected once. The source material was PBMCs, sampled before TCRalphabeta/CD19-depleted stem cell transplant. All receptors derive from a boy younger than two with acute myeloid leukemia, due to receive a stem cell transplant. Each CDR3 is given with its conserved first and last residue. Fields, in order: clone size, CDR3 length, V gene, J gene, D gene, CDR3 protein, CDR3 DNA. The D gene is left open where the match is weak. Only some rows state a clone size, as once, few, many or a class for expanded clones.

abundance: .
len: 14
v_gene: TRBV28
j_gene: TRBJ1-2
d_gene: .
CDR3aa: CASSFSDSLYGYTF
CDR3nt: TGTGCCAGCAGTTTCTCCGACAGCCTATATGGCTACACCTTC

abundance: many
len: 15
v_gene: TRBV7-3
j_gene: TRBJ1-1
d_gene: TRBD1
CDR3aa: CASSGTGGRDTEAFF
CDR3nt: TGTGCCAGCAGCGGGACAGGGGGCAGGGACACTGAAGCTTTCTTT

abundance: many
len: 15
v_gene: TRBV12-5
j_gene: TRBJ1-2
d_gene: .
CDR3aa: CASGLSVWGFYGYTF
CDR3nt: TGTGCTAGTGGTTTGTCAGTTTGGGGGTTCTATGGCTACACCTTC

abundance: few
len: 16
v_gene: TRBV15
j_gene: TRBJ1-5
d_gene: .
CDR3aa: CATSRAGTASNQPQHF
CDR3nt: TGTGCCACCAGCAGGGCCGGGACGGCGAGCAATCAGCCCCAGCATTTT

abundance: many
len: 13
v_gene: TRBV7-6
j_gene: TRBJ2-7
d_gene: .
CDR3aa: CASGRGESYEQYF
CDR3nt: TGTGCCAGCGGAAGGGGGGAGAGCTACGAGCAGTACTTC

abundance: few
len: 14
v_gene: TRBV15
j_gene: TRBJ2-1
d_gene: .
CDR3aa: CATSRDSSLDEQFF
CDR3nt: TGTGCCACCAGCAGAGATTCGAGTTTAGATGAGCAGTTCTTC

abundance: .
len: 13
v_gene: TRBV7-3
j_gene: TRBJ2-5
d_gene: TRBD2
CDR3aa: CASSSGGEETQYF
CDR3nt: TGTGCCAGCAGCTCGGGAGGGGAAGAGACCCAGTACTTC

abundance: .
len: 12
v_gene: TRBV27
j_gene: TRBJ2-3
d_gene: TRBD1
CDR3aa: CASSLRQGPQYF
CDR3nt: TGTGCCAGCAGTTTAAGACAGGGTCCGCAGTATTTT

abundance: .
len: 14
v_gene: TRBV20-1
j_gene: TRBJ2-1
d_gene: .
CDR3aa: CSARVPGGYNEQFF
CDR3nt: TGCAGTGCTAGAGTCCCAGGGGGGTACAATGAGCAGTTCTTC

abundance: many
len: 16
v_gene: TRBV7-8
j_gene: TRBJ2-7
d_gene: TRBD1
CDR3aa: CASSLPPGTGGVEQYF
CDR3nt: TGTGCCAGCAGCTTACCCCCCGGGACAGGGGGCGTCGAGCAGTACTTC

abundance: many
len: 14
v_gene: TRBV2
j_gene: TRBJ1-2
d_gene: .
CDR3aa: CASSPQGGDYGYTF
CDR3nt: TGTGCCAGCAGCCCACAGGGAGGGGACTATGGCTACACCTTC

abundance: many
len: 14
v_gene: TRBV20-1
j_gene: TRBJ2-5
d_gene: .
CDR3aa: CSARDRLVQETQYF
CDR3nt: TGCAGTGCTAGAGATAGACTAGTTCAAGAGACCCAGTACTTC

abundance: few
len: 14
v_gene: TRBV30
j_gene: TRBJ2-3
d_gene: .
CDR3aa: CAWSVLTSTDTQYF
CDR3nt: TGTGCCTGGAGTGTACTTACTAGCACAGATACGCAGTATTTT

abundance: many
len: 14
v_gene: TRBV28
j_gene: TRBJ1-1
d_gene: .
CDR3aa: CASSLYQWDTEAFF
CDR3nt: TGTGCCAGCAGTTTATACCAATGGGACACTGAAGCTTTCTTT

abundance: .
len: 18
v_gene: TRBV27
j_gene: TRBJ2-6
d_gene: TRBD2
CDR3aa: CASRKAGGHLRGANVLTF
CDR3nt: TGTGCCAGCAGGAAAGCGGGGGGGCATTTACGTGGGGCCAACGTCCTGACTTTC

abundance: many
len: 15
v_gene: TRBV3-1
j_gene: TRBJ2-3
d_gene: .
CDR3aa: CASSQGGSSTDTQYF
CDR3nt: TGTGCCAGCAGCCAAGGGGGATCTAGCACAGATACGCAGTATTTT

abundance: many
len: 13
v_gene: TRBV12-3/TRBV12-4
j_gene: TRBJ2-3
d_gene: TRBD1
CDR3aa: CASTQTTGGEQYF
CDR3nt: TGTGCCAGCACCCAAACGACAGGGGGCGAGCAGTATTTT

abundance: many
len: 17
v_gene: TRBV5-4
j_gene: TRBJ2-2
d_gene: TRBD2
CDR3aa: CASSALAGDANTGELFF
CDR3nt: TGTGCCAGCAGCGCACTAGCGGGGGACGCGAACACCGGGGAGCTGTTTTTT

abundance: many
len: 14
v_gene: TRBV9
j_gene: TRBJ2-7
d_gene: .
CDR3aa: CASSVGPGSYEQYF
CDR3nt: TGTGCCAGCAGCGTAGGTCCAGGCTCCTACGAGCAGTACTTC

abundance: .
len: 18
v_gene: TRBV4-3
j_gene: TRBJ2-6
d_gene: .
CDR3aa: CASSQDSRRLAGANVLTF
CDR3nt: TGCGCCAGCAGCCAAGATTCGCGACGCCTCGCGGGGGCCAACGTCCTGACTTTC

abundance: many
len: 16
v_gene: TRBV5-1
j_gene: TRBJ1-1
d_gene: .
CDR3aa: CASSAETGVGNTEAFF
CDR3nt: TGCGCCAGCAGCGCAGAGACAGGAGTGGGGAACACTGAAGCTTTCTTT

abundance: .
len: 15
v_gene: TRBV24-1
j_gene: TRBJ2-7
d_gene: TRBD1
CDR3aa: CATSDLDDRGNEQYF
CDR3nt: TGTGCCACCAGTGATTTAGACGACAGGGGCAACGAGCAGTACTTC

abundance: many
len: 13
v_gene: TRBV7-2
j_gene: TRBJ2-1
d_gene: .
CDR3aa: CASSFDSYNEQFF
CDR3nt: TGTGCCAGCAGCTTTGACAGTTACAATGAGCAGTTCTTC

abundance: many
len: 16
v_gene: TRBV3-1
j_gene: TRBJ2-4
d_gene: .
CDR3aa: CASSQADSPWTNIQYF
CDR3nt: TGTGCCAGCAGCCAAGCTGACAGTCCTTGGACAAACATTCAGTACTTC

abundance: many
len: 15
v_gene: TRBV29-1
j_gene: TRBJ2-7
d_gene: .
CDR3aa: CSVEGLQGWGYEQYF
CDR3nt: TGCAGCGTTGAAGGCTTACAGGGATGGGGTTACGAGCAGTACTTC

abundance: .
len: 17
v_gene: TRBV28
j_gene: TRBJ2-6
d_gene: .
CDR3aa: CASSYFRVRSGANVLTF
CDR3nt: TGTGCCAGCAGTTACTTCAGGGTCCGCTCTGGGGCCAACGTCCTGACTTTC

abundance: few
len: 14
v_gene: TRBV5-1
j_gene: TRBJ1-4
d_gene: .
CDR3aa: CASSLKAGNEKLFF
CDR3nt: TGCGCCAGCAGCTTGAAAGCGGGTAATGAAAAACTGTTTTTT

abundance: few
len: 13
v_gene: TRBV27
j_gene: TRBJ1-3
d_gene: .
CDR3aa: CASSFGNGNTIYF
CDR3nt: TGTGCCAGCAGTTTCGGTAATGGAAACACCATATATTTT